The 6 T cell receptor beta chains listed next were all sequenced from one sample in a study of blood T cell repertoires in COVID-19 (dated by TCRdb to between 2020 and 2021). Library preparation employed the immunoSEQ multiplex PCR assay. TCRdb stores this immuneACCESS table with in-frame sequences only. Part of the clones is absent; in the studies checked, under half of the shortfall reflects unresolved V genes, and no reason is known for the rest. The sample has 150,000 to 200,000 clones on record, approximately 80% of them singletons. Of the sample, 14% falls within the top ten clones. The material sequenced was PBMCs or T cells enriched from blood (not recorded which). The receptor set was obtained from a man in his 60s who had been exposed to COVID-19.

V and J are TRBV11-3 and TRBJ2-6, with D possibly TRBD1 on 6 matching bases. The germline V gene has CDR1 SGHNT and CDR2 YENEEA. The length of the CDR3 is 17 residues. The V end was cut by 1 base, the J end by 0 bases, with 10 bases between. DNA of the CDR3: TGTGCCAGCAGCTTAGCAGGACAGAGCTCTGGGGCCAACGTCCTGACTTTC. It yields the protein CASSLAGQSSGANVLTF.

This rearrangement joins TRBV7-2 to TRBJ2-7; no reliable D call. In germline, CDR1 is SGHTA, CDR2 FQGNSA. V lost 6 bases and J lost 2, with 17 bases in between. The CDR3 is made up of 15 amino acids. The CDR3 sequence: CASSKEAARTYEQYF. The CDR3 nucleotides are TGTGCCAGCAGTAAAGAGGCGGCCAGAACCTACGAGCAGTACTTC.

The rearrangement uses TRBV7-9 and TRBJ2-7; D might be TRBD1 (6 bases). Per germline, CDR1 SEHNR and CDR2 FQNEAQ (reference sequence). The ends were cut back, 6 bases at V and 7 bases at J, with 16 bases in the middle. This CDR3 has 13 residues. In DNA form, the CDR3 reads TGTGCCAGCAGGCGCCTACAGGGAAGTGAGCAGTACTTC. Translated: CASRRLQGSEQYF.

The V gene is TRBV10-3, the J gene TRBJ2-7; 13 positions agree with TRBD2. The V and J ends lost 7 bases and 5 bases, in that order; junction bases with no gene match: 8. The CDR3 sequence is 15 residues long. CDR1 is ENHRY, CDR2 SYGVKD, per germline. The CDR3 bases are TGTGCCATCAATCCGGGACTAGCGGGATCCCACGAGCAGTACTTC. This translates into CAINPGLAGSHEQYF.

V is TRBV6-5 and J is TRBJ1-2; the match to TRBD1 covers 7 bases. Germline-derived CDR1 and CDR2 are MNHEY and SVGAGI. The length of the CDR3 is 14 residues. Trimming removed 10 bases from V and 4 bases from J; junction bases left unmatched: 12. This CDR3 reads CATRRQGRVYGYTF. In nucleotides, the CDR3 is TGTGCCACCAGACGACAGGGCAGAGTCTATGGCTACACCTTC.

The CDR3 DNA sequence: TGTGCCAGTAACACCGGGGGACGAAACACCATATATTTT. As protein: CASNTGGRNTIYF. The chain couples TRBV19 to TRBJ1-3, with D perhaps TRBD1 (5 bases). The CDR3 consists of 13 residues. Trimming removed 7 bases at V and 5 bases at J, with 12 bases between. Germline values: CDR1 LNHDA, CDR2 SQIVND (reference sequence). Full variable domain (rest looked up from reference TRBV19 and TRBJ1-3): DGGITQSPKYLFRKEGQNVTLSCEQNLNHDAMYWYRQDPGQGLRLIYYSQIVNDFQKGDIAEGYSVSREKKESFPLTVTSAQKNPTAFYLCASNTGGRNTIYFGEGSWLTVV.